This T cell receptor beta chain was obtained from a study of synovial regulatory T cells in juvenile arthritis. The overall study: Treatments: a few naive, several methotrexate, one methotrexate plus infliximab, one unknown. Study outcomes and limitations: TCR diversity was lower in inflammation-associated blood Treg cells than in other blood Treg cells. Synovial Treg CDR3 sequences overlapped more with iaTregs than other circulating Tregs.

Here immunoSEQ multiplex PCR was the method, and the copy in TCRdb shows in-frame clones only, minus some. The sample features about 6,900 clones, with roughly 0.62% in its top ten. Roughly 11-patient cohort: about 11 active juvenile idiopathic arthritis patients, 3 polyarticular, 8 oligoarticular. Notes on this clone: Its antigen is undetermined.

This TCR was recovered from a donor between 2 and 29 years old with juvenile idiopathic arthritis. The specimen was Treg cells from blood. Indicated subset: remaining (HLA-DR-negative) circulating blood Treg cells.

The CDR3 here is CASTPSGGPDGSGRTF. The chain combines TRBV9 with TRBJ1-2. From germline, CDR1 is SGDLS and CDR2 YYNGEE. This CDR3 comprises 16 residues. Only the protein is on record.